The next 23 T cell receptor beta chains were all read from a single sample in a study of siplizumab effects on memory and regulatory T cells. Generated by immunoSEQ multiplex PCR, the TCRdb table keeps only in-frame clones and is missing some. There are tens of thousands of clones in the sample; 95% to 98% occur only once, and about 0.095% lies in the top ten. The specimen sequenced was naive CD8+ T cells sorted from blood. The origin of the receptors is a human donor in good health.

V and J are TRBV4-2 and TRBJ2-7; no firm D call. This CDR3 is 12 amino acids long. V was cut by 5 bases and J by 2 bases, with 7 bases left in between. The V gene's germline CDR1 is LGHNA and CDR2 YNFKEQ. Here the CDR3 reads CASSVGTYEQYF. In nucleotides, the CDR3 is TGTGCCAGCAGCGTCGGTACCTACGAGCAGTACTTC.

This chain joins TRBV5-1 and TRBJ2-1, with D possibly matching TRBD1 (6 bases). Trimming removed 1 base from V and 8 bases from J, with 16 bases in between. Germline V lookup: CDR1 SGHRS, CDR2 YFSETQ. This CDR3 is built from 15 residues. CDR3 sequence (DNA): TGCGCCAGCAGCTTGACAGGGTTGGAAATGGATGAGCAGTTCTTC. Protein product: CASSLTGLEMDEQFF.

The chain has TRBV6-5 and TRBJ2-3; TRBD2 aligns across 7 bases. The CDR3 runs 15 residues. V lost 1 base and J lost 2; bases outside the gene matches: 3. Germline V gene data show CDR1 as MNHEY and CDR2 as SVGAGI. The CDR3 DNA follows: TGTGCCAGCAGTTACTGGGGGGGAGTCACAGATACGCAGTATTTT. Encoded protein: CASSYWGGVTDTQYF.

The chain couples TRBV27 to TRBJ1-1; TRBD1 is a possible D gene (5 bases). CDR1 is MNHEY, CDR2 SMNVEV, per germline (reference sequence). Trimming removed 1 base from V and 3 bases from J, with 9 bases in between. The CDR3 spans 14 residues. The CDR3 coding sequence is TGTGCCAGCAGTTTATTGGGGGGGGACACTGAAGCTTTCTTT. It yields the protein CASSLLGGDTEAFF.

The chain links TRBV19 to TRBJ2-3; D uncertain. CDR1 is LNHDA, CDR2 SQIVND, per germline (reference sequence). Trimming cost V 5 bases and J 6 bases, with 3 bases left between them. This CDR3 has 10 amino acids. In nucleotides, the CDR3 is TGTGCCAGTAGTCACGATACGCAGTATTTT. Its protein product is CASSHDTQYF.

This clone showed up just once. The chain is built from TRBV5-4 and TRBJ2-7; no clear D. From germline, CDR1 is SGHNT and CDR2 YYREEE (reference sequence). The CDR3 loop spans 13 amino acids. V lost 0 bases and J lost 6, with 10 bases in between. The CDR3 DNA reads as TGTGCCAGCAGCTTGGACCAGCCAATCGAGCAGTACTTC. Translation gives CASSLDQPIEQYF.

CDR3 sequence (DNA): TGCGCCAGCAGCCAATGGACAGCAGATACGCAGTATTTT. Protein product: CASSQWTADTQYF. The chain carries TRBV4-1 and TRBJ2-3; D perhaps matches TRBD1 (6 bases). V dropped 2 bases and J dropped 4 bases, with 7 bases sitting between them. The CDR3 loop spans 13 amino acids. CDR1 is MGHRA and CDR2 is YSYEKL in the germline V gene.

V usage is TRBV7-9 and J usage is TRBJ2-7; 9 bases align to TRBD1. Germline lookup yields CDR1 SEHNR and CDR2 FQNEAQ (reference sequence). The CDR3 length is 14 residues. J was trimmed by 2 bases and V by 5 bases; bases with no gene match: 4. CDR3 region: CASSPRDRAYEQYF. CDR3 nucleotides: TGTGCCAGCAGCCCACGGGACAGGGCCTACGAGCAGTACTTC.

The chain uses TRBV15 and TRBJ2-7, with unresolved D. V shed 5 bases and J shed 3 bases, with 11 bases lying between them. This CDR3 is 13 amino acids long. CDR1 and CDR2 from the germline V gene are LNHNV and YYDKDF (reference sequence). The CDR3 coding sequence is TGTGCCACCAGCGAAAGACTTTACTACGAGCAGTACTTC. As protein: CATSERLYYEQYF. Using reference TRBV15 and TRBJ2-7 for the parts outside the CDR3, the full variable domain is DAMVIQNPRYQVTQFGKPVTLSCSQTLNHNVMYWYQQKSSQAPKLLFHYYDKDFNNEADTPDNFQSRRPNTSFCFLDIRSPGLGDTAMYLCATSERLYYEQYFGPGTRLTVT.

This clone has only one observation. The chain carries TRBV6-5 and TRBJ2-7; the D is unclear. Germline CDR1 MNHEY, CDR2 SVGAGI. Trimming took off 0 bases at V and 4 bases at J, with 10 bases between the two ends. This CDR3 comprises 14 residues. In nucleotides, the CDR3 is TGTGCCAGCAGTTACTCGATGGGTTCTTACGAGCAGTACTTC. This encodes CASSYSMGSYEQYF.

This chain connects TRBV20-1 to TRBJ1-1; TRBD1 matches 8 bases. The V segment lost 5 bases and the J segment 10 bases; nucleotides outside the gene matches: 3. Germline assignment: CDR1 DFQATT and CDR2 SNEGSKA (reference sequence). The CDR3 runs 10 residues. CDR3 sequence reads: CSAFTGGAFF. DNA of the CDR3: TGCAGTGCTTTTACAGGGGGAGCTTTCTTT.

The CDR3 loop reads CASSTGTADGYTF. The CDR3 DNA follows: TGTGCCAGCAGCACAGGGACAGCGGATGGCTACACCTTC. The gene calls are TRBV5-4 and TRBJ1-2; 7 bases are shared with TRBD1. The V and J ends lost 4 bases and 6 bases, in that order; junction bases with no gene match: 6. The CDR3 runs 13 residues. CDR1 is SGHNT, CDR2 YYREEE, per germline (reference sequence).

The chain carries TRBV19 and TRBJ2-5; maybe TRBD1 (6 bases). The last part of the DNA fits TRBJ2-7 better; the J call may be wrong. The CDR3 is made up of 14 amino acids. Germline-derived CDR1 and CDR2 are LNHDA and SQIVND (reference sequence). CDR3 sequence reads: CASSLPHRVNEQYF. DNA for the CDR3: TGTGCCAGTAGTCTCCCCCACAGGGTCAACGAGCAGTACTTC.

The chain combines TRBV21-1 with TRBJ2-6; TRBD2 is the table's D call, not checked against the DNA. TRBV21-1 is a listed pseudogene. The CDR3 loop spans 18 amino acids. CDR3 region: CASSKPGDSRLRANVLTF. The CDR3 DNA follows: TGTGCCAGCAGCAAACCTGGGGACTCACGTTTGAGGGCCAACGTCCTGACTTTC.

There are a few counts of this clone. This chain uses TRBV21-1 with TRBJ1-1. TRBV21-1 is noted as a pseudogene. CDR3 length equals 14 residues. This chain's CDR3 is CASSKGRWDTEAFF. The CDR3 DNA is TGTGCCAGCAGCAAAGGTAGATGGGACACTGAAGCTTTCTTT.

This clone was picked up one time. The rearrangement uses TRBV19 and TRBJ2-5, with 9 bases that match TRBD2. With V trimmed by 8 bases and J by 2 bases, 3 bases remained unmatched. The CDR3 extends over 13 amino acids. From germline, CDR1 is LNHDA and CDR2 SQIVND (reference sequence). The CDR3 spells CASRLAEQETQYF. The CDR3 DNA reads as TGTGCCAGTCGACTAGCGGAACAAGAGACCCAGTACTTC.

J is TRBJ2-5 and V is TRBV13; D possibly corresponds to TRBD2 (5 bases). The germline V and J ends were trimmed by 0 bases and 5 bases, with 13 bases remaining between them. The germline CDR1 and CDR2 sequences are PRHDT and FYEKMQ (reference sequence). The CDR3 extends over 15 amino acids. CDR3 DNA: TGTGCCAGCAGCTTAGGGGACTTCGGCCCGGAGACCCAGTACTTC. It specifies CASSLGDFGPETQYF.

The chain has TRBV6-5 and TRBJ2-1, with 9 positions matching TRBD2. Germline V gene sequence: CDR1 MNHEY, CDR2 SVGAGI. Trimming took 3 bases from V and 8 from J; bases not matched to a gene: 8. The CDR3 extends over 15 amino acids. CDR3 sequence reads: CASSYTLAGRDEQFF. The CDR3 DNA sequence: TGTGCCAGCAGTTATACGCTAGCGGGGAGGGATGAGCAGTTCTTC.

This sequence joins TRBV9 and TRBJ2-3; 8 bases align to TRBD2. V lost 0 bases to trimming and J lost 2 bases; unmatched junction nucleotides: 5. CDR3 length equals 16 residues. From germline, CDR1 is SGDLS and CDR2 YYNGEE. The CDR3 DNA sequence: TGTGCCAGCAGCGTAGGAGATAGCGGGGTCACAGATACGCAGTATTTT. It encodes CASSVGDSGVTDTQYF. The full variable domain, in which reference TRBV9 and TRBJ2-3 provide the parts outside the CDR3, is DSGVTQTPKHLITATGQRVTLRCSPRSGDLSVYWYQQSLDQGLQFLIQYYNGEERAKGNILERFSAQQFPDLHSELNLSSLELGDSALYFCASSVGDSGVTDTQYFGPGTRLTVL.

The chain uses TRBV18 and TRBJ1-2; tentative D call: TRBD1 (5 bases). Germline V gene sequence: CDR1 KGHSH, CDR2 LQKENI. Trimming left V 6 bases short and J 4 bases short, with 12 bases between. The CDR3 runs 13 residues. The CDR3 region is CASSHDSLYGYTF. In nucleotides, the CDR3 is TGTGCCAGCTCTCACGACAGCCTCTATGGCTACACCTTC.

This chain links TRBV21-1 with TRBJ2-7; the DNA was not compared with TRBD1, the D call given in the table. TRBV21-1 constitutes a pseudogene. This CDR3 region has 15 residues. In DNA form, the CDR3 reads TGTGCCAGCAGCAAACAACAGGGGGACTCCTACGAGCAGTACTTC. Encoded protein: CASSKQQGDSYEQYF.

J is TRBJ1-2 and V is TRBV4-1; D call uncertain. Germline-derived CDR1 and CDR2 are MGHRA and YSYEKL. Trimming cost V 1 base and J 4 bases, with 10 bases left between them. This CDR3 is 14 amino acids long. The CDR3 sequence is CASSQGLGSYGYTF. Written as DNA, the CDR3 is TGCGCCAGCAGCCAAGGGCTTGGGTCCTATGGCTACACCTTC.

The V call is TRBV19, the J call TRBJ2-3; D could derive from TRBD1 or TRBD2 (5 bases each). Looked up from germline, CDR1 is LNHDA and CDR2 is SQIVND (reference sequence). CDR3 size: 12 residues. Trimming removed 5 bases at V and 4 bases at J, with 7 bases between. CDR3 DNA: TGTGCCAGTAGTTGGGGGTCAGATACGCAGTATTTT. This translates into CASSWGSDTQYF.